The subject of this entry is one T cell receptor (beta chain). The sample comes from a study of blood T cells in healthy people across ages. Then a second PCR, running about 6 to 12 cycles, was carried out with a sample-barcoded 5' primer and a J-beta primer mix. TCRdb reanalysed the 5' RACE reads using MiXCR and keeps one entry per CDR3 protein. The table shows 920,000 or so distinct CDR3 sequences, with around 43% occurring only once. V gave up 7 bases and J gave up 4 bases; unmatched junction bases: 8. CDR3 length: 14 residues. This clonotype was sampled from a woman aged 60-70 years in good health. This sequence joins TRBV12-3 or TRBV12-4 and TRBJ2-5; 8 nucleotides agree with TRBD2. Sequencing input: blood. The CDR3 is CASTPALAGETQYF. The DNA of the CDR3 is TGTGCCAGCACACCGGCCCTAGCGGGAGAGACCCAGTACTTC.